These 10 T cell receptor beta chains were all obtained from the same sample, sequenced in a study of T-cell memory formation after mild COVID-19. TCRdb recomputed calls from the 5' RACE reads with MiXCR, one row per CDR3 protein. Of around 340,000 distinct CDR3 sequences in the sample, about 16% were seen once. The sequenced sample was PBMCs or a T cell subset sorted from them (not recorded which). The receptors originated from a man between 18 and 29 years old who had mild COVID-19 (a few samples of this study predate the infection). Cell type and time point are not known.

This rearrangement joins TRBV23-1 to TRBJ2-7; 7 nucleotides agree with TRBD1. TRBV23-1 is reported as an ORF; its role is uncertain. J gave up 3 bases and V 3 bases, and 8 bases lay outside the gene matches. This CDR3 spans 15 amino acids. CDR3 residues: CASSHTGTADYEQYF. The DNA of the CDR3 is TGCGCCAGCAGTCACACCGGGACAGCGGACTACGAGCAGTACTTC.

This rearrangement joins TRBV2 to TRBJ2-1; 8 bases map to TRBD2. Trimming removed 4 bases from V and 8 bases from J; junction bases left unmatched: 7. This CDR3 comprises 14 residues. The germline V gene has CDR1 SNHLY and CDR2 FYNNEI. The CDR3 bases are TGTGCCAGCAGTGCCCGGAACGGGGGGGATGAGCAGTTCTTC. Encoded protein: CASSARNGGDEQFF. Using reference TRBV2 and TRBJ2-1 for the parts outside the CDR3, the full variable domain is EPEVTQTPSHQVTQMGQEVILRCVPISNHLYFYWYRQILGQKVEFLVSFYNNEISEKSEIFDDQFSVERPDGSNFTLKIRSTKLEDSAMYFCASSARNGGDEQFFGPGTRLTVL.

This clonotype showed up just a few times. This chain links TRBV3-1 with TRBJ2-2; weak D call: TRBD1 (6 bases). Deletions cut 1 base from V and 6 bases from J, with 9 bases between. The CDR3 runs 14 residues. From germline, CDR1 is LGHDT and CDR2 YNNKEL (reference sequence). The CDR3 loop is CASSQAGAAGELFF. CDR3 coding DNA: TGTGCCAGCAGCCAAGCAGGGGCGGCCGGGGAGCTGTTTTTT.

The CDR3 sequence is CASSLGSPDTQYF. For the CDR3, the DNA is TGTGCCAGCAGTTTGGGGTCTCCAGATACGCAGTATTTT. The chain employs TRBV28 and TRBJ2-3; no clear D. V gave up 3 bases and J gave up 4 bases, with 8 bases separating them. The germline gives CDR1 MDHEN, CDR2 SYDVKM. The CDR3 sequence is 13 residues long.

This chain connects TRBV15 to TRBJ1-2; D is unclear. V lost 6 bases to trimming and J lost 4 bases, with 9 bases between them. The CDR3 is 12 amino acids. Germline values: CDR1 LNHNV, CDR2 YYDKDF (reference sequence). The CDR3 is CATRGDSYGYTF. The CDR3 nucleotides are TGTGCCACCAGGGGAGATAGCTATGGCTACACCTTC.

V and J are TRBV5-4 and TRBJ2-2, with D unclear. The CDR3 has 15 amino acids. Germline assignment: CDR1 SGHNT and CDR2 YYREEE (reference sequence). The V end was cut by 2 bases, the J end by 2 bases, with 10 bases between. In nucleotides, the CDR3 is TGTGCCAGCAGCTTTAAGAATTCTAACACCGGGGAGCTGTTTTTT. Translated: CASSFKNSNTGELFF.

The CDR3 DNA is TGTGCCAGCAGCTTTCGGGCGAATCAGCCCCAGCATTTT. This codes for CASSFRANQPQHF. The V gene is TRBV7-2, the J gene TRBJ1-5; D is unclear. CDR3 length equals 13 residues. V was trimmed by 3 bases and J by 4 bases, leaving 7 bases between them. CDR1 and CDR2 from the germline V gene are SGHTA and FQGNSA. Variable domain in full (rest from reference TRBV7-2 and TRBJ1-5): GAGVSQSPSNKVTEKGKDVELRCDPISGHTALYWYRQSLGQGLEFLIYFQGNSAPDKSGLPSDRFSAERTGGSVSTLTIQRTQQEDSAVYLCASSFRANQPQHFGDGTRLSIL.

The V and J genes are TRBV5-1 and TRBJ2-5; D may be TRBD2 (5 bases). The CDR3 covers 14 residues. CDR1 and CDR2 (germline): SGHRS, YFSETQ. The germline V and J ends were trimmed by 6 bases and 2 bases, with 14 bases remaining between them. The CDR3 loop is CASTPGLAQETQYF. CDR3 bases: TGCGCCAGCACTCCCGGGCTAGCACAAGAGACCCAGTACTTC.

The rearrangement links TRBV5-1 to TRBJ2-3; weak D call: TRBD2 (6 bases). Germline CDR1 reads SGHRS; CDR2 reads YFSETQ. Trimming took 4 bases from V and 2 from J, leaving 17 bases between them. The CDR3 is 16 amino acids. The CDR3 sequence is CASSARGGGNTDTQYF. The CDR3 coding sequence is TGCGCCAGCAGCGCCCGAGGAGGCGGGAACACAGATACGCAGTATTTT.

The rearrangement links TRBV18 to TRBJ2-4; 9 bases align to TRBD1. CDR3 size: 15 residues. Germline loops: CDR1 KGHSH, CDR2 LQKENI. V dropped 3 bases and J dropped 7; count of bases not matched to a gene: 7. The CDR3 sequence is CASSPPGTGLNIQYF. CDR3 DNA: TGTGCCAGCTCACCTCCCGGGACAGGGCTCAACATTCAGTACTTC.